This is a list of T cell receptor beta chains from one sample in a study of cytomegalovirus exposure and HLA in healthy donors. Only in-frame clones appear in the TCRdb table, and some are missing; sequencing was by immunoSEQ multiplex PCR. Altogether about 99,000 clones are present, 60% to 85% being singletons, with the ten largest covering over 4%. The source material was PBMCs. These receptors came from a man between 50 and 59 years old in good health and CMV-seropositive. CDR3s include the opening cysteine and the closing phenylalanine or tryptophan. Each record gives: V gene, J gene, clone size, D gene, CDR3 DNA, CDR3 protein. A D gene is named only where the DNA matches it firmly. For some rows the clone size is stated as once, few or many, or as a class when expanded; others skip it.

>TRBV10-3|TRBJ2-7|NA|NA
TGTGCCATCAGTGATAGTCGGGGCGAGGGGGTATACGAGCAGTACTTC
CAISDSRGEGVYEQYF
>TRBV2|TRBJ1-1|NA|NA
TGTGCCAGCAGTGTGAGAGTGTTGAACACTGAAGCTTTCTTT
CASSVRVLNTEAFF
>TRBV6-4|TRBJ2-1|NA|TRBD2
TGTGCCAGCAGACCCGGGACTAGCGGGAGATATGAGCAGTTCTTC
CASRPGTSGRYEQFF
>TRBV30|TRBJ1-2|NA|TRBD1
TGTGCCTCCCCAAATGGGGCCAGGGGGTACTATGGCTACACCTTC
CASPNGARGYYGYTF
>TRBV27|TRBJ1-1|NA|NA
TGTGCCAGCAGTTTGAGGGGGACTGAAGCTTTCTTT
CASSLRGTEAFF
>TRBV9|TRBJ2-7|once|NA
TGTGCCAGCAGCGTCGGACAGAACGAGCAGTACTTC
CASSVGQNEQYF
>TRBV7-2|TRBJ2-5|NA|TRBD1
TGTGCCAGCAGCGTACACCAAGGGGGCGGAGAGACCCAGTACTTC
CASSVHQGGGETQYF
>TRBV4-1|TRBJ2-7|NA|TRBD2
TGCGCCAGCAGCCTGACTAGCGGGACGTACGAGCAGTACTTC
CASSLTSGTYEQYF
>TRBV23-1|TRBJ2-2|NA|NA
TGCGCCAGCAGTCAACCCCCCCCAGCGACCACCGGGGAGCTGTTTTTT
CASSQPPPATTGELFF
>TRBV4-1|TRBJ2-7|few|TRBD2
TGCGCCAGCTCGGGGCTAGCGGGAGTACGTGAGCAGTACTTC
CASSGLAGVREQYF
>TRBV18|TRBJ2-2|NA|TRBD1
TGTGCCAGCTCACCAGACAGGGAACTCACCGGGGAGCTGTTTTTT
CASSPDRELTGELFF
>TRBV28|TRBJ1-2|NA|NA
TGTGCCAGCAGTTTATTTGTTCAGGGAACAATAAACTATGGCTACACCTTC
CASSLFVQGTINYGYTF
>TRBV6-6|TRBJ1-4|NA|NA
TGTGCCAGTAAATTAGATGCGAGGGAAAAACTGTTTTTT
CASKLDAREKLFF
>TRBV19|TRBJ2-3|NA|TRBD2
TGTGCCAGTAGTAATAGCGGGACCGCAGATACGCAGTATTTT
CASSNSGTADTQYF
>TRBV2|TRBJ2-6|NA|NA
TGTGCCAGCAGTACAGGGAACTCTGGGGCCAACGTCCTGACTTTC
CASSTGNSGANVLTF
>TRBV6-5|TRBJ1-4|NA|NA
TGTGCCAGCAGGGAGGGACGCGTCCTTAATGAAAAACTGTTTTTT
CASREGRVLNEKLFF
>TRBV11-3|TRBJ2-1|once|TRBD2
TGTGCCAGCAGCTTAGGTGGCGGGAGGGCCACCTACAATGAGCAGTTCTTC
CASSLGGGRATYNEQFF
>TRBV6-5|TRBJ2-3|NA|TRBD2
TGTGCCAGCAGATATTCCCGAGCGGGAGAAGATACGCAGTATTTT
CASRYSRAGEDTQYF
>TRBV7-9|TRBJ2-3|NA|TRBD2
TGTGCCAGCAGCTTACTAGCGGGTTTAGATACGCAGTATTTT
CASSLLAGLDTQYF
>TRBV5-6|TRBJ2-1|NA|TRBD1
TGTGCCAGCAGTGCGGACAGGGGGCAATACAGTGAGCAGTTCTTC
CASSADRGQYSEQFF
>TRBV19|TRBJ2-7|NA|NA
TGTGCCAGTAGTACATTACCCCCTCGCGGGGTGGTTCCCTACGAGCAGTACTTC
CASSTLPPRGVVPYEQYF
>TRBV18|TRBJ2-3|NA|NA
TGTGCCAGCTCCGGAGGCGGGGAGACAGATACGCAGTATTTT
CASSGGGETDTQYF
>TRBV7-3|TRBJ1-4|NA|NA
TGTGCCAGCAGCTCCGGGACATACGACCTTACAACTAATGAAAAACTGTTTTTT
CASSSGTYDLTTNEKLFF
>TRBV7-9|TRBJ2-3|NA|TRBD2
TGTGCCAGCAGCTGGACGGGAGCGGGAGGGCCAAATACGCAGTATTTT
CASSWTGAGGPNTQYF
>TRBV2|TRBJ1-1|NA|TRBD1
TGTGCCAGCAGTGCGGGACAGGGGAACACTGAAGCTTTCTTT
CASSAGQGNTEAFF
>TRBV7-8|TRBJ1-2|NA|TRBD1
TGTGCCAGCAGCTGGGACAGGGGTGAAAGCTATGGCTACACCTTC
CASSWDRGESYGYTF
>TRBV6-4|TRBJ2-1|NA|TRBD2
TGTGCCAGCAGTGACTCGAGTCGGGGGGCCTACAATGAGCAGTTCTTC
CASSDSSRGAYNEQFF
>TRBV7-9|TRBJ2-7|NA|NA
TGTGCCAGCAGCTCCTTCACACACGATTCCTACGAGCAGTACTTC
CASSSFTHDSYEQYF
>TRBV21-1|TRBJ2-7|NA|NA
TGTGCCAGCAGCAAAGGGAGGGCTAGCGGGAGGATCTACGAGCAGTACTTC
CASSKGRASGRIYEQYF
>TRBV11-2|TRBJ2-7|NA|NA
TGTGCCAGCAGCCCTCGGGGATACGAGCAGTACTTC
CASSPRGYEQYF
>TRBV4-2|TRBJ1-5|few|NA
TGTGCCAGCAGCCAATCATCAGGGAGGAGTCAGCCCCAGCATTTT
CASSQSSGRSQPQHF
>TRBV2|TRBJ2-1|few|TRBD2
TGTGCCAGCAGTGAGTACGGACTAGCGGGAGATGGACGCAATGAGCAGTTCTTC
CASSEYGLAGDGRNEQFF
>TRBV11-3|TRBJ2-3|NA|NA
TGTGCCAGCAGCTTAGGTCAGCGGCAGCCCACAGATACGCAGTATTTT
CASSLGQRQPTDTQYF
>TRBV11-2|TRBJ2-7|NA|TRBD2
TGTGCCAGCAGCTCCGCGGGGGGCCACCCCTACGAGCAGTACTTC
CASSSAGGHPYEQYF
>TRBV7-2|TRBJ2-1|NA|TRBD2
TGTGCCAGCAGACGCACTAGCGGGTTAACCTACAATGAGCAGTTCTTC
CASRRTSGLTYNEQFF
>TRBV5-4|TRBJ1-1|NA|TRBD1
TGTGCCAGCAGCTCGAACCTACAGGGGGCGGTGGCTGAAGCTTTCTTT
CASSSNLQGAVAEAFF
>TRBV9|TRBJ1-3|NA|NA
TGTGCCAGCAGCGACGACGCAGGGGTTAGCTCTGGAAACACCATATATTTT
CASSDDAGVSSGNTIYF
>TRBV11-2|TRBJ2-7|NA|TRBD2
TGTGCCAGCAGCTTAGGGACTAGCGGGAGGGCGTACGAGCAGTACTTC
CASSLGTSGRAYEQYF
>TRBV9|TRBJ1-1|NA|TRBD1
TGTGCCAGCAGCGTAGAACAGGGGGCTGGTACTGAAGCTTTCTTT
CASSVEQGAGTEAFF
>TRBV7-2|TRBJ2-5|NA|NA
TGTGCCAGCAGCTTTTCGGGGAACCAAGAGACCCAGTACTTC
CASSFSGNQETQYF
>TRBV30|TRBJ2-7|once|TRBD2
TGTGCCTGGAGTCCGGCAGCGGGAGGGGCCTACGAGCAGTACTTC
CAWSPAAGGAYEQYF
>TRBV4-3|TRBJ2-7|NA|TRBD2
TGCGCCAGCAGCCCCACTAGCGGGGACTCCTACGAGCAGTACTTC
CASSPTSGDSYEQYF
>TRBV2|TRBJ1-3|NA|NA
TGTGCCAGCAGTGGACCCGGGAGTCGAAACACCATATATTTT
CASSGPGSRNTIYF
>TRBV19|TRBJ2-3|NA|TRBD1
TGTGCCAGTAGTATCTTTGGGACAGGGACCGGCACAGATACGCAGTATTTT
CASSIFGTGTGTDTQYF
>TRBV4-1|TRBJ2-7|NA|NA
TGCGCCAGCAGCCGAAACAGGGCTCTCTCCTACGAGCAGTACTTC
CASSRNRALSYEQYF